A single sample gave rise to the 23 T cell receptor beta chains below, sequenced in a study of blood T cells in healthy people across ages. For the second PCR, which ran for roughly 6 to 12 cycles, a sample-barcoded 5' primer and a J-beta primer mix were used. TCRdb reanalysed the 5' RACE reads using MiXCR and keeps one entry per CDR3 protein. The sample yields approximately 1.5 million distinct CDR3 sequences, 35% to 45% seen once. Input material: blood. The receptors here all came from a young woman in good health.

On this clonotype itself: A much larger clonotype is one base distant, so this may be a read error. The gene calls are TRBV27 and TRBJ2-1; TRBD2 aligns across 9 bases. The CDR3 has 15 residues. Germline V gives CDR1 MNHEY, CDR2 SMNVEV (reference sequence). The DNA of the CDR3 is TGTGCCAGCAGTTTAGCGGGAGGGAGGAACAATAAGCAGTTCTTC. Its protein is CASSLAGGRNNKQFF.

The chain uses TRBV28 and TRBJ1-4; D gene unclear. Per the germline V gene, CDR1 is MDHEN and CDR2 is SYDVKM. The CDR3 covers 16 residues. The germline V and J ends were trimmed by 6 bases and 7 bases, with 21 bases remaining between them. The CDR3 sequence is CASSSSQLTPSEKLFF. The CDR3 DNA reads as TGTGCCAGCAGCAGTTCGCAGCTAACGCCAAGTGAAAAACTGTTTTTT.

Comments on this clonotype: The junction departs from the called germline gene at one end, perhaps through a read error. The rearrangement links TRBV11-2 to TRBJ2-1; unclear D gene. In germline, CDR1 is SGHAT, CDR2 FQNNGV. This CDR3 has 13 amino acids. The CDR3 region is CGSSSVGENEQFF. In nucleotides, the CDR3 is TGTGGCAGCAGCTCCGTAGGTGAAAATGAGCAGTTCTTC.

The sample holds a few counts of this clonotype. The chain couples TRBV5-1 to TRBJ2-5, with no clear D. The J call may be wrong; the DNA end is better matched by TRBJ2-7. Germline CDR1 SGHRS, CDR2 YFSETQ. The CDR3 sequence is 13 residues long. CDR3: CASSSYDFYEQYF. The CDR3 DNA is TGCGCCAGCAGCTCCTACGACTTCTACGAGCAGTACTTC.

This clonotype was counted a few times. The chain couples TRBV12-3 or TRBV12-4 to TRBJ2-7; D is unclear. The ends were cut back, 1 base at V and 3 bases at J, with 10 bases in the middle. The CDR3 sequence is 14 residues long. CDR3 in DNA: TGTGCCAGCAGTTTAGTCGCTACGGTCTACGAGCAGTACTTC. It yields the protein CASSLVATVYEQYF.

The chain combines TRBV9 with TRBJ2-1; D is uncertain. The CDR3 extends over 13 amino acids. Germline lookup yields CDR1 SGDLS and CDR2 YYNGEE. With 0 bases removed from V and 8 bases from J, the gap between germline ends came to 9 bases. This chain's CDR3 is CASSVEVFDEQFF. CDR3 coding DNA: TGTGCCAGCAGCGTAGAGGTGTTCGATGAGCAGTTCTTC.

This chain uses TRBV12-3 or TRBV12-4 with TRBJ2-4; 12 bases line up with TRBD2. This CDR3 has 17 residues. V lost 5 bases, J lost 2 bases, and 7 bases stayed unmatched. This CDR3 is CASSTRLAGVTKNIQYF. The CDR3, as DNA: TGTGCCAGCAGTACGAGACTAGCGGGGGTAACCAAAAACATTCAGTACTTC.

The chain combines TRBV6-5 with TRBJ1-1, with TRBD1 matching over 7 bases. CDR3 size: 15 residues. V was pared by 5 bases and J by 0 bases, with 6 bases of the junction left unmatched. Germline CDR1 and CDR2: MNHEY and SVGAGI. The CDR3 sequence: CASSTRTGLNTEAFF. The CDR3 region has the DNA TGTGCCAGCAGTACTCGGACAGGCCTGAACACTGAAGCTTTCTTT.

The V and J genes are TRBV6-6 and TRBJ1-2; no clear D gene. CDR1 is MNHNY and CDR2 is SVGAGI in the germline V gene (reference sequence). The CDR3 spans 11 residues. V lost 6 bases and J lost 8, with 10 bases in between. In DNA, the CDR3 is TGTGCCAGCAGCCATCTGAACGGCTACACCTTC. Its protein is CASSHLNGYTF.

The J gene is TRBJ2-5, the V gene TRBV18; 8 nucleotides agree with TRBD2. V gave up 3 bases and J gave up 0 bases; unmatched junction bases: 6. Per germline, CDR1 KGHSH and CDR2 LQKENI. This CDR3 spans 16 amino acids. DNA for the CDR3: TGTGCCAGCTCACCTACTAGCGGAACGTACCAAGAGACCCAGTACTTC. It is translated as CASSPTSGTYQETQYF.

This clonotype occurred a few times. The chain is built from TRBV5-1 and TRBJ2-3; tentatively, D is TRBD2 (5 bases). With 1 base removed from V and 2 bases from J, the gap between germline ends came to 8 bases. CDR3 length equals 14 residues. Per the germline V gene, CDR1 is SGHRS and CDR2 is YFSETQ. CDR3 nucleotide sequence: TGCGCCAGCAGCTTGTTGACTAACACAGATACGCAGTATTTT. As protein: CASSLLTNTDTQYF.

With respect to this clonotype: Mismatch with germline at one junction end may stem from a read error. V gene TRBV9 combines with J gene TRBJ1-2; the D gene is possibly TRBD1 (5 bases). The CDR3 consists of 16 residues. Looked up from germline, CDR1 is SGDLS and CDR2 is YYNGEE. The CDR3 reads CAGSWTGGFSNDGYTF. The CDR3 DNA reads TGTGCCGGCAGCTGGACCGGGGGTTTCTCTAACGATGGCTACACCTTC.

The CDR3 coding sequence is TGTGCCAGCAGCTTTATATATTCGGGTGAGCAGTACTTC. It is translated as CASSFIYSGEQYF. The rearrangement uses TRBV11-2 and TRBJ2-7; no clear D. The V end was cut by 3 bases, the J end by 7 bases, with 13 bases between. Germline lookup yields CDR1 SGHAT and CDR2 FQNNGV. CDR3 size: 13 residues.

This clonotype was counted ten times or more. This sequence joins TRBV27 and TRBJ1-2, with D possibly matching TRBD1 (6 bases). This CDR3 spans 13 amino acids. Per germline, CDR1 MNHEY and CDR2 SMNVEV (reference sequence). V lost 6 bases to trimming and J lost 2 bases, with 10 bases between them. CDR3 amino acids: CASRLGGNYGYTF. Written as DNA, the CDR3 is TGTGCCAGCAGACTAGGGGGGAACTATGGCTACACCTTC.

This clonotype occurred a few times. The V gene is TRBV5-1, the J gene TRBJ2-1; 13 nucleotides line up with TRBD2. J was trimmed by 8 bases and V by 4 bases; bases with no gene match: 9. The CDR3 length is 16 residues. From germline, CDR1 is SGHRS and CDR2 YFSETQ. CDR3 protein: CASSIRTSGSSYEQFF. CDR3 in DNA: TGCGCCAGCAGCATCCGGACTAGCGGGAGTAGTTATGAGCAGTTCTTC.

The chain employs TRBV19 and TRBJ2-7; possibly TRBD1 or TRBD2 for D (5 bases each). The CDR3 contains 15 residues. CDR1 LNHDA and CDR2 SQIVND come from the germline V gene (reference sequence). V was trimmed by 3 bases and J by 2 bases, leaving 14 bases between them. CDR3: CASSIPTPGPYEQYF. CDR3 nucleotide sequence: TGTGCCAGTAGTATCCCAACCCCGGGGCCCTACGAGCAGTACTTC. Complete variable domain (other parts from reference TRBV19 and TRBJ2-7): DGGITQSPKYLFRKEGQNVTLSCEQNLNHDAMYWYRQDPGQGLRLIYYSQIVNDFQKGDIAEGYSVSREKKESFPLTVTSAQKNPTAFYLCASSIPTPGPYEQYFGPGTRLTVT.

The genes are TRBV20-1 and TRBJ2-3; D is unclear. Germline-derived CDR1 and CDR2 are DFQATT and SNEGSKA (reference sequence). Trimming cost V 2 bases and J 0 bases, with 9 bases left between them. The CDR3 sequence is 14 residues long. This chain's CDR3 is CSARSATSTDTQYF. In nucleotides, the CDR3 is TGCAGTGCTAGATCGGCAACTAGCACAGATACGCAGTATTTT.

The chain carries TRBV7-2 and TRBJ1-1; a weak D match, TRBD1 (5 bases). The CDR3 covers 14 residues. Germline V gene sequence: CDR1 SGHTA, CDR2 FQGNSA. V shed 5 bases and J shed 7 bases, with 17 bases lying between them. CDR3 DNA: TGTGCCAGCAGCCAAGATATAGGGGCCCTTGAAGCTTTCTTT. This gives the protein CASSQDIGALEAFF.

This clonotype appeared a few times. This chain uses TRBV7-9 with TRBJ2-2; no clear D. The germline gives CDR1 SEHNR, CDR2 FQNEAQ (reference sequence). The CDR3 has 15 residues. Trimming stripped 1 base from V and 0 bases from J, with 6 bases between. The CDR3 sequence: CASSLVPANTGELFF. The CDR3 bases are TGTGCCAGCAGCTTAGTCCCAGCGAACACCGGGGAGCTGTTTTTT.

V gene TRBV9 combines with J gene TRBJ2-3; 15 nucleotides align to TRBD2. V shed 4 bases, J shed 5 bases, and the junction held 14 bases outside the gene matches. Per germline, CDR1 SGDLS and CDR2 YYNGEE. The CDR3 totals 19 residues. CDR3 in amino acids: CASSFQPGTSGRRGDTQYF. The CDR3 nucleotides are TGTGCCAGCAGCTTTCAGCCCGGGACTAGCGGGAGGAGAGGAGATACGCAGTATTTT.

Concerning this clonotype itself: A junction boundary mismatches the germline segment, possibly from a read error. CDR3 coding DNA: TGCGCCGGCAGCCAAGCGCACGGGGAGGCCTACGAGCAGTACTTC. This gives the protein CAGSQAHGEAYEQYF. The chain links TRBV4-1 to TRBJ2-7, with D maybe TRBD2 (6 bases). The CDR3 runs 15 residues. Germline CDR1 reads MGHRA; CDR2 reads YSYEKL.

This clonotype occurred a few times. This chain joins TRBV20-1 and TRBJ1-5, with D possibly TRBD1 on 6 matching bases. Germline assignment: CDR1 DFQATT and CDR2 SNEGSKA (reference sequence). V dropped 6 bases and J dropped 4 bases, with 13 bases sitting between them. The CDR3 is 13 amino acids. In DNA, the CDR3 is TGCAGTGCCTCGACAGGACCTAATCAGCCCCAGCATTTT. This sequence encodes CSASTGPNQPQHF.

This clonotype was picked up a small number of times. The chain uses TRBV20-1 and TRBJ1-2; 7 nucleotides match TRBD1. J was trimmed by 3 bases and V by 0 bases; bases with no gene match: 10. This CDR3 comprises 16 residues. Germline CDR1 and CDR2: DFQATT and SNEGSKA (reference sequence). CDR3 coding DNA: TGCAGTGCTAGAGAACCCCGGGACAGCTTACACTATGGCTACACCTTC. Protein product: CSAREPRDSLHYGYTF.